The rows below give T cell receptor beta chains drawn from one sample of a study of T-cell memory formation after mild COVID-19. TCRdb passed the 5' RACE reads through MiXCR, listing each CDR3 protein once. The sample consists of hundreds of thousands of distinct CDR3 sequences, roughly 25% of them appearing once. Sequenced material: PBMCs or a T cell subset sorted from them (not recorded which). Receptors were obtained from an adult woman who had mild COVID-19 (a few samples of this study predate the infection). Cell type and time point are not known. The CDR3 runs from the conserved cysteine through the conserved F or W. The D gene is left open where the match is weak. Expanded clones get a size class; other rows say once, few or many, or leave the size out.

d_gene | abundance | j_gene | v_gene | CDR3nt | CDR3aa
TRBD1 | few | TRBJ1-1 | TRBV6-6 | TGTGCCAGCAGAAACGGGGACAGGAGGGGGACTGAAGCTTTCTTT | CASRNGDRRGTEAFF
TRBD1 | few | TRBJ2-1 | TRBV11-3 | TGTGCCAGCAGCTTATCCTATATCAGGACAGGGAGCTCCTACAATGAGCAGTTCTTC | CASSLSYIRTGSSYNEQFF
TRBD2 | few | TRBJ2-1 | TRBV6-5 | TGTGCCAGCAGTTCACTGGGAGGCGCGGGGGGGCCGGCCAATGAGCAGTTCTTC | CASSSLGGAGGPANEQFF
TRBD2 | many | TRBJ2-1 | TRBV5-1 | TGCGCCAGCAGCTCCCTAGCGGGGAACAATGAGCAGTTCTTC | CASSSLAGNNEQFF
NA | many | TRBJ2-4 | TRBV5-1 | TGCGCCAGCAGCTTGTCCGGGACACTACTCCTAGCCAAAAACATTCAGTACTTC | CASSLSGTLLLAKNIQYF
TRBD2 | NA | TRBJ2-1 | TRBV5-1 | TGCGCCAGCTCAAACGAGCTAGCGGGAGATAATGAGCAGTTCTTC | CASSNELAGDNEQFF
TRBD1 | NA | TRBJ2-7 | TRBV28 | TGTGCCAGCAGTTCACTGGGACAGGGGGTTGCCTACGAGCAGTACTTC | CASSSLGQGVAYEQYF
NA | few | TRBJ2-5 | TRBV2 | TGTGCCAGCACTCGGGACCAAAAGGGAGAGACCCAGTACTTC | CASTRDQKGETQYF
NA | NA | TRBJ1-1 | TRBV20-1 | TGCAGTGCTAGAACCCCGGGGGGCTCTGAAGCTTTCTTT | CSARTPGGSEAFF
NA | many | TRBJ2-3 | TRBV7-2 | TGTGCCAGCACCGGACGGCTCTCGACAGATACGCAGTATTTT | CASTGRLSTDTQYF
NA | NA | TRBJ2-7 | TRBV20-1 | TGCAGTGCTAGAGATCGGTCAGGGTCGTACGAGCAGTACTTC | CSARDRSGSYEQYF
NA | NA | TRBJ1-5 | TRBV7-6 | TGTGCCAGCAGACAAACCCCTCCTGGGTTTCATCAGCCCCAGCATTTT | CASRQTPPGFHQPQHF
TRBD1 | NA | TRBJ1-3 | TRBV30 | TGTGCCGGGGACAGCCGATTTCATAACTCTGGAAACACCATATATTTT | CAGDSRFHNSGNTIYF
TRBD2 | NA | TRBJ2-5 | TRBV24-1 | TGTGCCACCAGTGATTCCTCAGCGGGGGTGTGGCAAGAGACCCAGTACTTC | CATSDSSAGVWQETQYF
NA | many | TRBJ1-1 | TRBV5-5 | TGTGCCAGCTTGAAGGACATGAACACTGAAGCTTTCTTT | CASLKDMNTEAFF
NA | few | TRBJ1-2 | TRBV5-1 | TGCGCCAGCAGCTTTGCAGGGGATGGCTACACCTTC | CASSFAGDGYTF
TRBD2 | NA | TRBJ2-3 | TRBV7-9 | TGTGCCAGCGCTCGGAAGCGGGAGGTATTGGAGACAGATACGCAGTATTTT | CASARKREVLETDTQYF
TRBD2 | once | TRBJ2-1 | TRBV24-1 | TGTGCCACCAGTGATTTGGTAGCGGGAAATGAGCAGTTCTTC | CATSDLVAGNEQFF
NA | NA | TRBJ2-7 | TRBV7-9 | TGTGCCAGCAGCTTAGCTCCAGGGCACTCCTACGAGCAGTACTTC | CASSLAPGHSYEQYF
TRBD2 | few | TRBJ2-1 | TRBV10-2 | TGCGCCAGCAGTAATCTCCTAGCGGGGGGTCCCAATGATGCGCAGTTCTTC | CASSNLLAGGPNDAQFF
NA | few | TRBJ2-7 | TRBV5-1 | TGCGCCAGCAGCTGGACCCCGGACAAACTCTACGAGCAGTACTTC | CASSWTPDKLYEQYF
NA | few | TRBJ2-5 | TRBV18 | TGTGCCAGCTCACCACCGAACCTCGGCGGCCAAGAGACCCAGTACTTC | CASSPPNLGGQETQYF
TRBD1 | NA | TRBJ1-6 | TRBV7-2 | TGTGCCAGCAGCGAACGAGGGGGCGCGAGGAATTCACCCCTCCACTTT | CASSERGGARNSPLHF
TRBD1 | NA | TRBJ2-1 | TRBV9 | TGTGCCAGCAGCACGGGGACAGGCCGAAACAATGAGCAGTTCTTC | CASSTGTGRNNEQFF
NA | NA | TRBJ1-1 | TRBV5-6 | TGTGCCAGCAGCTTTGCCGGGGGACCGATGAACACTGAAGCTTTCTTT | CASSFAGGPMNTEAFF
NA | NA | TRBJ2-1 | TRBV6-1 | TGTGCCAGCAGTAGAGATCACAGGGAAGAGCAGTTCTTC | CASSRDHREEQFF
TRBD1 | NA | TRBJ1-2 | TRBV6-5 | TGTGCCAGCAGTCAACAAGGCACAGGGGGCGCCTTCTATGGCTACACCTTC | CASSQQGTGGAFYGYTF